Each of the 30 T cell receptor beta chains below was sequenced from the same sample in a study of STAT5B mutations in CD4+ large granular lymphocyte leukemia. TCRdb keeps only in-frame clones here, not all; method: immunoSEQ multiplex PCR. Here the sample spans 30,000 to 35,000 clones, approximately 90% being singletons. The sample taken for sequencing was CD4+ T cells from blood buffy coats. The receptor set was obtained from a human donor in good health.

This chain connects TRBV29-1 to TRBJ1-1; D unresolved. Germline V gives CDR1 SQVTM, CDR2 ANQGSEA. V shed 2 bases and J shed 1 base, with 2 bases lying between them. This CDR3 spans 11 amino acids. CDR3 DNA: TGCAGCGTTGAACGGAACACTGAAGCTTTCTTT. Protein: CSVERNTEAFF.

V is TRBV6-1 and J is TRBJ1-1, with unresolved D. V was shortened by 4 bases and J by 2 bases, with 8 bases between the two germline ends. The CDR3 contains 13 residues. CDR1 MNHNS and CDR2 SASEGT come from the germline V gene. CDR3 in amino acids: CASSGSLNTEAFF. The DNA of the CDR3 is TGTGCCAGCAGTGGAAGCCTTAACACTGAAGCTTTCTTT.

V and J are TRBV7-7 and TRBJ2-1; weak D call: TRBD1 (6 bases). Deletions cut 3 bases from V and 0 bases from J, with 9 bases between. The CDR3 length is 15 residues. Looked up from germline, CDR1 is SSHAT and CDR2 is FNYEAQ (reference sequence). Here the CDR3 reads CASSLDRYSYNEQFF. CDR3 DNA sequence: TGTGCCAGCAGCTTGGACAGATACTCCTACAATGAGCAGTTCTTC.

The chain carries TRBV5-4 and TRBJ2-2, with D perhaps matching TRBD2 (5 bases). Trimming removed 4 bases from V and 6 bases from J, with 13 bases in between. CDR3 size: 14 residues. Germline-derived CDR1 and CDR2 are SGHNT and YYREEE (reference sequence). DNA for the CDR3: TGTGCCAGCAGCCAGTCTTCTAGCCCCGGGGAGCTGTTTTTT. It is translated as CASSQSSSPGELFF.

This clone was counted once. This rearrangement joins TRBV14 to TRBJ2-3; D perhaps matches TRBD1 (6 bases). Germline lookup yields CDR1 SGHDN and CDR2 FVKESK. The CDR3 has 22 residues. The ends were cut back, 0 bases at V and 3 bases at J, with 31 bases in the middle. The DNA of the CDR3 is TGTGCCAGCAGCCAAGATTCTTCCGTCTTCCACCCACAGGGTCCAGGGACAGATACGCAGTATTTT. It specifies CASSQDSSVFHPQGPGTDTQYF.

The chain links TRBV10-3 to TRBJ1-4; D is ambiguous. V shed 10 bases and J shed 0 bases, with 9 bases lying between them. The CDR3 runs 13 residues. Germline V gene sequence: CDR1 ENHRY, CDR2 SYGVKD. CDR3 sequence (DNA): TGTGCCACCACCGGGACAACTAATGAAAAACTGTTTTTT. Translation gives CATTGTTNEKLFF.

The chain recombines TRBV5-1 with TRBJ1-1; maybe TRBD1 (5 bases). The CDR3 has 14 residues. Germline V gene data show CDR1 as SGHRS and CDR2 as YFSETQ. The germline V and J ends were trimmed by 2 bases and 5 bases, with 13 bases remaining between them. Written as DNA, the CDR3 is TGCGCCAGCAGCTTCCAGGGAGATAGGACTGAAGCTTTCTTT. It codes for CASSFQGDRTEAFF.

This chain's CDR3 is CASRVTGYNEQFF. CDR3 nucleotide sequence: TGTGCCAGCAGGGTCACAGGGTACAATGAGCAGTTCTTC. V gene TRBV6-5 combines with J gene TRBJ2-1; D might be TRBD1 (6 bases). Germline CDR1 and CDR2: MNHEY and SVGAGI. CDR3 length equals 13 residues. Trimming removed 6 bases from V and 4 bases from J, with 10 bases in between.

V gene TRBV5-1 combines with J gene TRBJ2-3; possibly TRBD2 for D (6 bases). CDR1 is SGHRS, CDR2 YFSETQ, per germline. CDR3 length: 14 amino acids. V was trimmed by 0 bases and J by 13 bases, leaving 18 bases between them. The CDR3 protein is CASSLDRRDPRKYF. The CDR3, as DNA: TGCGCCAGCAGCTTGGATCGGCGGGACCCCAGGAAGTATTTT.

This clone was counted between two and nine times. The chain recombines TRBV2 with TRBJ1-6; D remains ambiguous. This CDR3 region has 15 residues. Germline-derived CDR1 and CDR2 are SNHLY and FYNNEI. The germline V and J ends were trimmed by 3 bases and 0 bases, with 6 bases remaining between them. Here the CDR3 DNA reads TGTGCCAGCAGTGACCAGAGCTCCTATAATTCACCCCTCCACTTT. As protein: CASSDQSSYNSPLHF.

The chain links TRBV27 to TRBJ1-3; D perhaps matches TRBD1 (6 bases). Looked up from germline, CDR1 is MNHEY and CDR2 is SMNVEV (reference sequence). The CDR3 is 14 amino acids. Trimming removed 11 bases at V and 0 bases at J, with 14 bases between. The CDR3 coding sequence is TGTGCCTCGAGGGGGACAAACTCTGGAAACACCATATATTTT. Translated: CASRGTNSGNTIYF.

The chain combines TRBV7-2 with TRBJ1-2, with D possibly matching TRBD1 (5 bases). V was cut by 6 bases and J by 4 bases, with 15 bases left in between. This CDR3 is built from 14 residues. CDR1 is SGHTA, CDR2 FQGNSA, per germline. CDR3: CASRPSGDSYGYTF. The CDR3 DNA reads as TGTGCCAGCAGACCATCCGGTGACAGCTATGGCTACACCTTC.

The gene calls are TRBV7-2 and TRBJ2-5, with TRBD2 as a possible D gene (6 bases). In germline, CDR1 is SGHTA, CDR2 FQGNSA. V was shortened by 5 bases and J by 3 bases, with 10 bases between the two germline ends. The CDR3 contains 13 residues. CDR3 nucleotides: TGTGCCAGCAGCACACAGCGGGAAGAGACCCAGTACTTC. It translates to CASSTQREETQYF.

V gene TRBV7-2 combines with J gene TRBJ1-1; no definite D call. Per germline, CDR1 SGHTA and CDR2 FQGNSA. Trimming cost V 6 bases and J 1 base, with 3 bases left between them. CDR3 length: 11 residues. The CDR3 nucleotides are TGTGCCAGCAGGAGGAACACTGAAGCTTTCTTT. Its translation is CASRRNTEAFF.

The chain is built from TRBV27 and TRBJ1-1; D is unclear. Per the germline V gene, CDR1 is MNHEY and CDR2 is SMNVEV (reference sequence). Trimming took 7 bases from V and 1 from J, leaving 13 bases between them. CDR3 size: 14 residues. CDR3 in DNA: TGTGCCAGCAAACGGGCCCTCGGGAACACTGAAGCTTTCTTT. This encodes CASKRALGNTEAFF.

The count of this clone is one. The V call is TRBV6-6, the J call TRBJ1-2; 8 bases align to TRBD1. CDR3 length: 13 amino acids. CDR1 MNHNY and CDR2 SVGAGI come from the germline V gene (reference sequence). V was clipped by 2 bases and J by 8 bases; unmatched bases: 4. The CDR3 bases are TGTGCCAGCAGTTACACCGGGACAGGCGGCTACACCTTC. Residues: CASSYTGTGGYTF.

The J gene is TRBJ2-4, the V gene TRBV7-9, with unresolved D. This CDR3 region has 14 residues. The germline V gene encodes CDR1 SEHNR and CDR2 FQNEAQ (reference sequence). V gave up 4 bases and J gave up 0 bases, with 7 bases separating them. The CDR3: CASSSTLAKNIQYF. Here the CDR3 DNA reads TGTGCCAGCAGCTCCACCTTAGCCAAAAACATTCAGTACTTC.

The chain carries TRBV5-5 and TRBJ1-2, with unresolved D. Germline-derived CDR1 and CDR2 are SGHKS and YYEKEE (reference sequence). CDR3 size: 14 residues. V was clipped by 0 bases and J by 10 bases, with 16 bases between them. The CDR3 loop reads CASSLETVPGAYTF. DNA of the CDR3: TGTGCCAGCAGCTTGGAAACAGTCCCTGGAGCCTACACCTTC.

Details on this clone: At one of its ends the junction is not consistent with the germline gene, which may arise from a read error. This chain joins TRBV11-2 and TRBJ2-4, with 7 positions matching TRBD1. CDR1 is SGHAT, CDR2 FQNNGV, per germline. This CDR3 has 13 amino acids. The CDR3 here is CASSTEGFGQADF. The CDR3 DNA follows: TGTGCCAGCAGCACTGAGGGATTCGGACAGGCCGACTTC. Full variable domain (remainder filled in from reference TRBV11-2 and TRBJ2-4): EAGVAQSPRYKIIEKRQSVAFWCNPISGHATLYWYQQILGQGPKLLIQFQNNGVVDDSQLPKDRFSAERLKGVDSTLKIQPAKLEDSAVYLCASSTEGFGQADFGAGTRLSVL.

This rearrangement joins TRBV7-8 to TRBJ2-6; D is undetermined. V was trimmed by 5 bases and J by 0 bases, leaving 8 bases between them. The CDR3 contains 15 residues. The germline CDR1 and CDR2 sequences are SGHVS and FQNEAQ. CDR3 DNA sequence: TGTGCCAGCAGCGAGCGTATCTCTGGGGCCAACGTCCTGACTTTC. It translates to CASSERISGANVLTF. Supplemented by reference TRBV7-8 and TRBJ2-6, the full variable domain reads GAGVSQSPRYKVAKRGQDVALRCDPISGHVSLFWYQQALGQGPEFLTYFQNEAQLDKSGLPSDRFFAERPEGSVSTLKIQRTQQEDSAVYLCASSERISGANVLTFGAGSRLTVL.

The chain is built from TRBV7-3 and TRBJ2-1; 9 positions agree with TRBD2. The CDR3 sequence is 18 residues long. Germline V gene sequence: CDR1 SGHTA, CDR2 FQGTGA. The junction had 11 bases not matched to a gene; V was cut back by 5 bases and J by 0 bases. For the CDR3, the DNA is TGTGCCAGCAGCCCTCGGCCTCCTAGCGGGGACTCCTACAATGAGCAGTTCTTC. Amino acid sequence: CASSPRPPSGDSYNEQFF.

V is TRBV6-5 and J is TRBJ1-2, with D unresolved. Germline loops: CDR1 MNHEY, CDR2 SVGAGI. V lost 6 bases and J 5 bases, leaving 13 bases between the germline ends. The CDR3 has 13 residues. CDR3 sequence (DNA): TGTGCCAGCAGACCCTACCCCGGGTATGGCTACACCTTC. Translation: CASRPYPGYGYTF.

The chain links TRBV5-1 to TRBJ2-7; 8 bases align to TRBD1. Germline V lookup: CDR1 SGHRS, CDR2 YFSETQ. The CDR3 runs to 14 residues. Losses at the gene ends were 1 base for V and 3 bases for J; bases not matched to a gene: 3. CDR3 DNA: TGCGCCAGCAGCTTGATCGGACAGGGCTACGAGCAGTACTTC. This encodes CASSLIGQGYEQYF.

V and J are TRBV7-2 and TRBJ1-1; D unclear. Looked up from germline, CDR1 is SGHTA and CDR2 is FQGNSA. V lost 2 bases and J lost 10, with 11 bases in between. The CDR3 is 12 amino acids. The CDR3 protein is CASSLWTPGAFF. CDR3 DNA sequence: TGTGCCAGCAGCTTATGGACGCCAGGAGCTTTCTTT. The variable domain in full, with the rest retrieved from reference TRBV7-2 and TRBJ1-1, is GAGVSQSPSNKVTEKGKDVELRCDPISGHTALYWYRQSLGQGLEFLIYFQGNSAPDKSGLPSDRFSAERTGGSVSTLTIQRTQQEDSAVYLCASSLWTPGAFFGQGTRLTVV.

The chain is built from TRBV10-3 and TRBJ2-5; D not certain. The length of the CDR3 is 14 residues. V was cut by 2 bases and J by 1 base, with 8 bases left in between. Germline CDR1 reads ENHRY; CDR2 reads SYGVKD. CDR3 in amino acids: CAISERAGQETQYF. The CDR3, as DNA: TGTGCCATCAGTGAGAGGGCAGGCCAAGAGACCCAGTACTTC.

The chain employs TRBV4-1 and TRBJ1-2; no clear D. The germline V and J ends were trimmed by 2 bases and 4 bases, with 14 bases remaining between them. This CDR3 has 15 amino acids. Per germline, CDR1 MGHRA and CDR2 YSYEKL. For the CDR3, the DNA is TGCGCCAGCAGCCAAAGTCAGGAGATTTTCTATGGCTACACCTTC. Translated: CASSQSQEIFYGYTF.

The V call is TRBV5-6, the J call TRBJ2-3; 8 bases agree with TRBD1. The CDR3 loop spans 15 amino acids. The V segment lost 1 base and the J segment 3 bases; nucleotides outside the gene matches: 4. Germline assignment: CDR1 SGHDT and CDR2 YYEEEE. For the CDR3, the DNA is TGTGCCAGCAGCTTGCTACAGGGGGAAACAGATACGCAGTATTTT. As protein: CASSLLQGETDTQYF.

The chain carries TRBV9 and TRBJ1-3; D is unclear. V was shortened by 7 bases and J by 3 bases, with 17 bases between the two germline ends. Germline V gives CDR1 SGDLS, CDR2 YYNGEE. The CDR3 runs 15 residues. The CDR3 here is CASGPTALNGNTIYF. Here the CDR3 DNA reads TGTGCCAGCGGACCTACAGCTCTGAATGGAAACACCATATATTTT.

A single count supports this clone. The chain has TRBV5-1 and TRBJ1-2; TRBD1 might be the D (5 bases). The CDR3 has 14 residues. The V gene lost 4 bases and the J gene lost 4 bases, with 14 bases spanning the gap. Germline V lookup: CDR1 SGHRS, CDR2 YFSETQ. The CDR3 DNA follows: TGCGCCAGCAGCGTAGGTCCAGACAGCTATGGCTACACCTTC. Translation: CASSVGPDSYGYTF.

The chain is built from TRBV19 and TRBJ1-2; D is unresolved. CDR1 is LNHDA, CDR2 SQIVND, per germline (reference sequence). V gave up 7 bases and J gave up 11 bases, with 23 bases separating them. The CDR3 spans 14 residues. The chain's CDR3 is CASISTGETMRYTF. In DNA form, the CDR3 reads TGTGCCAGTATCTCGACCGGAGAGACTATGAGGTACACCTTC.